The rows below give T cell receptor beta chains drawn from one sample of a study of coeliac disease. TCRdb keeps only in-frame clones here, not all; method: immunoSEQ multiplex PCR. The top ten clones hold under 6% of a sample with 3,000 to 5,000 clones, roughly 60% of them seen once. Sequenced input: lymphocytes from the gut lamina propria. All receptors come from an older man without celiac disease. Both conserved end residues are part of each CDR3.

j_gene: TRBJ2-1; v_gene: TRBV11-2; CDR3aa: CASSLETARNEQFF
j_gene: TRBJ1-2; v_gene: TRBV6-5; CDR3aa: CASSMDRVAGYTF
j_gene: TRBJ2-7; v_gene: TRBV7-3; CDR3aa: CASSPGGSNFYEQYF
j_gene: TRBJ1-2; v_gene: TRBV6-5; CDR3aa: CASSYSGTVGYTF
j_gene: TRBJ1-1; v_gene: TRBV29-1; CDR3aa: CSLGPGQTEAFF
j_gene: TRBJ1-1; v_gene: TRBV5-1; CDR3aa: CASSILPGDTEAFF
j_gene: TRBJ1-1; v_gene: TRBV29-1; CDR3aa: CSGRQGAEAFF
j_gene: TRBJ2-7; v_gene: TRBV6-6; CDR3aa: CASSYAAGQGSEQYF
j_gene: TRBJ2-1; v_gene: TRBV9; CDR3aa: CASSVGLGNEQFF
j_gene: TRBJ2-5; v_gene: TRBV5-4; CDR3aa: CASSRGHGETQYF
j_gene: TRBJ2-7; v_gene: TRBV19; CDR3aa: CATQVAGGAYEQYF
j_gene: TRBJ1-2; v_gene: TRBV27; CDR3aa: CASSATRGGYTF
j_gene: TRBJ2-7; v_gene: TRBV6-1; CDR3aa: CASRRDTSYEQYF
j_gene: TRBJ2-2; v_gene: TRBV5-1; CDR3aa: CASSPTDSPTGELFF
j_gene: TRBJ2-3; v_gene: TRBV6-1; CDR3aa: CASSRGQGATDTQYF
j_gene: TRBJ1-5; v_gene: TRBV2; CDR3aa: CASSETVSPQHF
j_gene: TRBJ1-2; v_gene: TRBV29-1; CDR3aa: CSVLQGSNYGYTF
j_gene: TRBJ2-1; v_gene: TRBV6-4; CDR3aa: CASSQTSGGYNEQFF
j_gene: TRBJ2-6; v_gene: TRBV19; CDR3aa: CASSIGSVSGANVLTF
j_gene: TRBJ2-7; v_gene: TRBV6-6; CDR3aa: CASSLTGEREQYF
j_gene: TRBJ2-3; v_gene: TRBV18; CDR3aa: CASSRGDSSSTDTQYF
j_gene: TRBJ1-6; v_gene: TRBV9; CDR3aa: CASSNYRGRQDNSPLHF
j_gene: TRBJ2-1; v_gene: TRBV7-2; CDR3aa: CASSSGLASEQFF
j_gene: TRBJ1-2; v_gene: TRBV19; CDR3aa: CASSIPGADYGYTF
j_gene: TRBJ2-4; v_gene: TRBV7-8; CDR3aa: CASSSLAGGPKNIQYF
j_gene: TRBJ2-7; v_gene: TRBV10-2; CDR3aa: CASSEGTGSYEQYF
j_gene: TRBJ1-5; v_gene: TRBV9; CDR3aa: CASSVGGEEGPRHF